This paragraph reports one TCR beta chain. Germline lookup yields CDR1 LGHNA and CDR2 YSLEER. The CDR3 totals 15 residues. Trimming at V came to 2 bases and at J to 6 bases, leaving 6 bases not matched to a gene. This entry belongs to a study of blood T cell repertoires in COVID-19. The study recruited people aged about 18 to 90 years across about 25 US areas. A COVID-19 case had been met by exposed participants during the 2 weeks before study entry. Source study methods: Reference gene primers were amplified, and this amplification served to estimate nucleated cell counts. Clones were sequenced by immunoSEQ multiplex PCR, and TCRdb holds only the in-frame ones, with some missing. V and J calls and clone size are those listed in that table; D and trimming were worked out from the DNA. The repertoire holds under 250,000 clones, over 70% seen once, with 3% to 3.5% in the top ten.

Sequencing used PBMCs or T cells enriched from blood (not recorded which). This rearrangement joins TRBV4-3 to TRBJ1-2; 10 nucleotides line up with TRBD1. This sequence originates from a woman aged 40 to 50 who had been exposed to COVID-19. CDR3 loop: CASSQPGQGKDGYTF. The DNA for the CDR3 is TGCGCCAGCAGCCAACCGGGACAGGGGAAGGATGGCTACACCTTC.